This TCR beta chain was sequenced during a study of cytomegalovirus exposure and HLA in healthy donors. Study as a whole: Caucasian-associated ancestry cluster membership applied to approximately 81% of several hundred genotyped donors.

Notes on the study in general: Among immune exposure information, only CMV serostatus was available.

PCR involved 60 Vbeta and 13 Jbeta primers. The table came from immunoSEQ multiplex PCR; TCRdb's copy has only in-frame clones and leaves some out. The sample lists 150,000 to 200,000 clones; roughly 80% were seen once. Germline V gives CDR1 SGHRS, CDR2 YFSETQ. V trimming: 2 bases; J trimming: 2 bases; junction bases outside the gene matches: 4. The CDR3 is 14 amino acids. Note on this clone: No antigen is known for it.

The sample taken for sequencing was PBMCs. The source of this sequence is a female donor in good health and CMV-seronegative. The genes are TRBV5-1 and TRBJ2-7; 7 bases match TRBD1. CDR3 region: CASSFTGTAYEQYF. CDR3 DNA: TGCGCCAGCAGCTTTACCGGGACAGCCTACGAGCAGTACTTC.